This T cell receptor beta chain was retrieved from a study of cytomegalovirus exposure and HLA in healthy donors (dated by TCRdb to between 2016 and 2019). Broadly, across the study: An earlier analysis of several hundred of the donors reported 250 to 350 Gb of sequence data and roughly 110 million unique TCR beta sequences from 150 million to 200 million T cells. On average, around 200,000 unique TCR beta nucleotide sequences were sequenced per donor among 350 to 400 genotyped donors of the cohort, with roughly 18% of those sequences being non-productive. All discovery cohort repertoires had been generated on a single sequencing platform. Typing coverage differed by locus: A, B, C, DRB1 and DQB1 were typed in roughly 620-630 donors, DQA1 in around 500, DPA1 in approximately 610, and DPB1 in just under 490. HLA typing covered class I and class II loci at four-digit resolution. To predict cytomegalovirus infection status, the study brought together high-throughput TCR immunosequencing, statistical association of individual TCRs with disease status, and machine learning. The study profiled the T cell repertoires of more than 500 subjects by immunosequencing and related them to cytomegalovirus serostatus. Rather than drawing on any new phenotypic data, the later analysis identified candidate immune exposures from TCR beta sequences and the way those sequences occurred across donors. A separate validation cohort of approximately 120 different subjects was used in addition to the approximately 610-subject first cohort. An early release covering approximately 600 HLA-typed donors comprised approximately 290 gigabases of sequencing data and about 90 million unique TCR sequences. Alongside the repertoire data, information on donor age, sex, ethnicity and CMV serostatus was compiled. Of the roughly 400 genotyped donors, around 81% fell in the genetic ancestry cluster associated with self-reported Caucasian donors. The aim of the study was to test whether cataloging public T cell receptors could identify signatures of past pathogen exposure. To study patterns of TCR occurrence, a later analysis re-analyzed previously published TCR beta repertoires from 666 donors and added high-resolution HLA genotyping. An earlier analysis of about 620 of the donors applied high-throughput TCR beta sequencing to assess whether each TCR beta V gene segment acted as functional or pseudogenic. About five DR-DQ haplotypes were handled as single units for association and clustering, since linkage in the cohort was strong. A later genetic analysis used genome-wide SNP genotypes for about 65% of the roughly 700 donors, treating that subset as a discovery cohort.

The cohort consisted of approximately 670 healthy bone marrow donors. All cohort members were sampled while nominally healthy, although unrecorded immune exposures were likely present. The donor tested CMV seronegative, placing the donor among the roughly 350 seronegative members of the cohort. A peripheral blood sample was provided by each donor, and peripheral blood mononuclear cells were used for TCR beta sequencing. The Qiagen DNeasy Blood Extraction Kit was used to extract genomic DNA from the blood cell samples. Points the paper makes about the study in general: In a later genetic analysis, a missense DCLRE1C variant was associated with V-gene and J-gene trimming of TCR beta chains, and the association was replicated in an independent cohort. The presence/absence analyses assumed that sequencing depth was roughly uniform across donors, and that assumption may not be true. According to a later analysis, parvovirus B19, influenza, CMV and Epstein-Barr virus appeared linked to several top co-occurrence clusters. HLA typing was unavailable for some donors at each locus, so association tests used only the typed subset. The study listed 150 to 200 TCR beta chains as associated with cytomegalovirus. The sequencing pipeline was judged likely to have produced a cluster of highly shared sequence variants as a technical artifact. Some IMGT-functional V segments, including TRBV6-2 and TRBV6-3, could not be distinguished by the 87-base-pair reads and were therefore excluded. At a false discovery rate of 0.05, a later analysis linked some 18,000 TCR beta sequences to specific HLA alleles. Most TCR sequences were observed very rarely across donors, whereas some public TCRs were present in many individuals. Compared with the approximately 600-donor mean, donors in an Asian-associated ancestry cluster had fewer N-insertions in productive TCRs, according to a later genetic analysis. Correlated functional status among segregating V segments might be attributable to linkage disequilibrium, but an unknown experimental factor could not be ruled out. The authors suggested that the approach could potentially be generalized to other disease states and immunological phenotypes. In this cohort, only TCR beta chains were sequenced, and detectable features were limited by the absence of alpha or paired-chain data. A further reported finding was that TCR beta sequences accurately predicted the HLA-A and HLA-B alleles for most subjects in the first cohort. CMV serostatus was the only immune exposure information available for the cohort. Most CMV-associated TCR beta chains appeared to be HLA-restricted in a later analysis, and the HLA associations seemed to be driven largely by CMV exposure. Because counts were too low, about 18 rarely observed V segments, including chromosome 9 orphons, were excluded from the earlier analysis of fewer than 650 of the donors. Compared with equally common non-associated chains, HLA-associated TCR beta chains in a later analysis were more clonally expanded and had lower generation probabilities. In vitro tests confirmed that a few of the cytomegalovirus-associated TCR beta chains recognize cytomegalovirus antigens. In a later analysis, the rate of TCR association differed among HLA loci, with DRB1 alleles having the most associated TCRs and HLA-C alleles having the fewest. An earlier analysis of approximately 530 of the donors showed that most TCR beta V segments appeared in productive rearrangements either about 87% or about 30% of the time, which broadly matched IMGT annotations. The classifier was reported to diagnose cytomegalovirus status with high specificity and sensitivity in both the original and validation cohorts. When HLA alleles, especially DR and DQ, strongly co-occurred, attributing TCR associations to individual alleles was difficult.

Libraries came from the immunoSEQ multiplex PCR assay. For the multiplex PCR, a mixture combining 60 forward primers for TCR Vbeta segments and 13 reverse primers for TCR Jbeta segments was used. The CDR3 region of rearranged TCR beta genes was amplified from genomic DNA with a multiplex PCR assay. On the Illumina HiSeq System, the amplified TCR beta libraries were sequenced as 87-base-pair reads. Concerning the study's data processing: A later analysis tallied 75 million to 85 million unique TCR beta chains across the 666 repertoires, and around 9.9 million of those chains were shared by two or more donors. Raw reads were error-corrected and collapsed into unique sequences by a nearest-neighbor algorithm in which closely related sequences were merged to remove PCR and sequencing errors. To assign V, D and J gene segments, CDR3 sequences were aligned to IMGT reference sequences. For a sequence to be retained, a match of at least six nucleotides to both a V gene segment and a J gene segment was required. A rearrangement counted as productive if the CDR3 had no stop codons and remained in frame with V and J, and every other rearrangement counted as non-productive. CDR3 was defined by IMGT convention, running from the second conserved V-encoded cysteine to the conserved J-encoded phenylalanine. The earlier analysis of some 550 of the donors excluded any sequence lacking an unambiguous match to a single V gene segment. An earlier analysis of almost 600 of the donors classified V segments as functional when productive rearrangements were above 56.7% and as segregating when the standard deviation between donors was above 5%. A statistical classification framework was developed to diagnose cytomegalovirus status using the catalog of TCR beta chain sequences. In a later analysis, V and J genes were assigned by comparing TCR nucleotide sequences against IMGT/GENE-DB human TR gene sequences. Using the TCRdist pipeline, a later analysis assigned CDR3 sequences along with most-parsimonious VDJ recombination scenarios. A later analysis defined each TCR beta chain by its CDR3 amino acid sequence plus V-gene family, and excluded reads lacking a unique V-gene family. A later analysis removed 500 to 650 highly shared, low-generation-probability nucleotide sequences to deal with suspected cross-contamination and a sequencing artifact. A later analysis calculated a clonal expansion index for each public chain from normalized within-repertoire ranks of inferred template counts. In a later analysis, generation probabilities were computed with a VDJ recombination model fitted to out-of-frame rearrangements, and the resulting probabilities were checked against IGoR. In a later analysis, hypergeometric tests were used to score TCR-TCR, TCR-HLA and TCR-CMV co-occurrence, with a repertoire-size bias correction applied to TCR pairs. In a later analysis, false discovery rates were estimated by permuting HLA or CMV assignments 20 times. In a later analysis, co-occurring TCRs were grouped with DBSCAN, and TCRdist sequence similarity was added when clustering was performed within HLA-allele-positive subsets. For co-occurrence clustering, repertoires with fewer than 30,000 or more than 120,000 public chains were excluded, along with four or five repertoires with anomalous nucleotide sharing. The table comes from immuneACCESS by way of TCRdb, which keeps in-frame sequences with V and J called. Part of the clones is missing from these tables; in studies checked, under half for an unresolved V gene and the rest for unknown reasons. Clone size and the V and J calls come from that table; the DNA yielded D and trimming. The sample's table covers about 110,000 clones. Around 0.6% of the sample lies in the top ten.

Comments on this clone: Its specific antigen is unknown. Sequence at one end of the junction differs from germline and may be a read error.

The CDR3 runs 15 residues from the cysteine to the phenylalanine. Only the CDR3 part of the read is kept: 45 bases, read in frame from the first base. The germline V gene sets CDR1 to MNHNS and CDR2 to SASEGT. The chain links TRBV6-1 with TRBJ2-2; matching of 7 bases hints at TRBD1 as the D gene. Sequencing was done on a sample of PBMCs. The sequence was obtained from a man aged 50 to 60 in good health and CMV-seronegative. The CDR3 sequence is CASSDNPTGLRGAVF. The base sequence is TGTGCCAGCAGTGATAATCCGACAGGGTTGCGGGGAGCTGTTTTT.